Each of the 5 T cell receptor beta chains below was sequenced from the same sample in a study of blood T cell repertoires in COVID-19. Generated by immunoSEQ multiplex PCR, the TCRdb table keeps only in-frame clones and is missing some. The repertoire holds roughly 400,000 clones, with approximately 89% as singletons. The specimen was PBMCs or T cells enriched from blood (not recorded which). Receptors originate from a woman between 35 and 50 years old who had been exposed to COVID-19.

CDR3 DNA: TGTGCCAGTAGTAACCTAGATTCCTACAATGAGCAGTTCTTC. It specifies CASSNLDSYNEQFF. The chain has TRBV19 and TRBJ2-1, with D unclear. Per germline, CDR1 LNHDA and CDR2 SQIVND (reference sequence). Trimming took off 4 bases at V and 1 base at J, with 8 bases between the two ends. CDR3 size: 14 residues. The entire variable domain, with the rest obtained from reference TRBV19 and TRBJ2-1, is as follows: DGGITQSPKYLFRKEGQNVTLSCEQNLNHDAMYWYRQDPGQGLRLIYYSQIVNDFQKGDIAEGYSVSREKKESFPLTVTSAQKNPTAFYLCASSNLDSYNEQFFGPGTRLTVL.

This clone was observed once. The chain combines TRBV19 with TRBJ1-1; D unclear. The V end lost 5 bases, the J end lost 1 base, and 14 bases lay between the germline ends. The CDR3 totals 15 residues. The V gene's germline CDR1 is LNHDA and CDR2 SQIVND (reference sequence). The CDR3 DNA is TGTGCCAGTAGTCCACCAGGCGCCCCGAACACTGAAGCTTTCTTT. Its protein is CASSPPGAPNTEAFF.

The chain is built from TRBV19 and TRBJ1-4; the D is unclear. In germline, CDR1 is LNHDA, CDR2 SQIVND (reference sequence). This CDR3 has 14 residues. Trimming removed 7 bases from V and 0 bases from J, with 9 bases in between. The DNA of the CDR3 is TGTGCCAGTAAGAGCGCCGCAACTAATGAAAAACTGTTTTTT. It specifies CASKSAATNEKLFF. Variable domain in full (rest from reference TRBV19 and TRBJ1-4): DGGITQSPKYLFRKEGQNVTLSCEQNLNHDAMYWYRQDPGQGLRLIYYSQIVNDFQKGDIAEGYSVSREKKESFPLTVTSAQKNPTAFYLCASKSAATNEKLFFGSGTQLSVL.

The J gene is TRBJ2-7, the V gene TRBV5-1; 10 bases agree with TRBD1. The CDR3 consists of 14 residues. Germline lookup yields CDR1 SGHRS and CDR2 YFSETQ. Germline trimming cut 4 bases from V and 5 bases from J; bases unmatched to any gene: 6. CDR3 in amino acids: CASSIRQGAHEQYF. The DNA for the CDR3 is TGCGCCAGCAGCATACGACAGGGGGCCCACGAGCAGTACTTC.

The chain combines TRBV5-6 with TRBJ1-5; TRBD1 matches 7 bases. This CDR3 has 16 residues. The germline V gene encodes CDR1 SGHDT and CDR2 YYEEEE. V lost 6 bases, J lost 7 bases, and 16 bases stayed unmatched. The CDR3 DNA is TGTGCCAGCACCAAGCGGACAGGCCGCATTCCACAGCCCCAGCATTTT. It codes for CASTKRTGRIPQPQHF. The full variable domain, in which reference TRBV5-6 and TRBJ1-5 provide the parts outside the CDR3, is DAGVTQSPTHLIKTRGQQVTLRCSPKSGHDTVSWYQQALGQGPQFIFQYYEEEERQRGNFPDRFSGHQFPNYSSELNVNALLLGDSALYLCASTKRTGRIPQPQHFGDGTRLSIL.